This TCR beta chain is from a study of T cells after yellow fever vaccination. Findings and limits, study-wide: FACS-sorted repertoires could contain abundant clonotypes contaminating from the bulk population. Clones that expanded after primary vaccination mostly reappeared after the booster (roughly 97% CD4, approximately 85% CD8).

This clonotype was seen at least ten times. As yet, its antigen is unknown. In germline, CDR1 is SGHRS, CDR2 YFSETQ. The CDR3 is 15 residues long. Trimming removed 7 bases from V and 0 bases from J; junction bases left unmatched: 5. Template-switching 5'RACE yielded the TCR cDNA; a universal primer site and UMIs were added in the process. TCRdb analysed the 5' RACE reads with MiXCR anew, one entry per CDR3 protein. Among about 300,000 distinct CDR3 sequences listed, 8.7% were seen once. The clonotype originates from a man aged 18 to 35 who received the YFV17D yellow fever vaccine. The gene calls are TRBV5-1 and TRBJ2-2, with 8 nucleotides matching TRBD1. Sequencing used CD4+ T cells sorted from PBMCs, obtained 5 days after the yellow fever booster vaccination. The CDR3 region has the DNA TGCGCCAGCCGCCGGACAGGGACGAACACCGGGGAGCTGTTTTTT. Translating it yields CASRRTGTNTGELFF.